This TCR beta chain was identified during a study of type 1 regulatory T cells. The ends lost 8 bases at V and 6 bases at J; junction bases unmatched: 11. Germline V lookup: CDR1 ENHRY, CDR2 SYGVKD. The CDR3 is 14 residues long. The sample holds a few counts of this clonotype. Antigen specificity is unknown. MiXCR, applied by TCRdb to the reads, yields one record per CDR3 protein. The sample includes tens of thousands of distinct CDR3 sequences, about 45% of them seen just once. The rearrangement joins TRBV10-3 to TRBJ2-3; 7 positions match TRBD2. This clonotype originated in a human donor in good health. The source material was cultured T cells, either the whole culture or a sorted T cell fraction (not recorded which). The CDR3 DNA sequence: TGTGCCATCGGGATAGCGGGTACCCCCGATACGCAGTATTTT. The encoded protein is CAIGIAGTPDTQYF.